Listed below are T cell receptor beta chains from one sample, sequenced in a study of radiation and T cells in renal cell carcinoma. The data were produced by immunoSEQ multiplex PCR, yet TCRdb's version contains in-frame clones alone and is incomplete. The repertoire holds 100,000 to 150,000 clones, with around 81% as singletons. This material consisted of blood, taken from a patient whose treatment included radiotherapy and nephrectomy. The receptors were gathered from a man aged 45 to 65 with renal cell carcinoma. The CDR3 runs from the conserved cysteine through the conserved F or W. D genes are given only for firm matches. Only some rows state a clone size, as once, few, many or a class for expanded clones.

size	J	V	D	CDR3	DNA
few	TRBJ2-7	TRBV5-3	.	CARSSPRGGYYEQYF	TGTGCCAGAAGCTCCCCCCGTGGGGGGTACTACGAGCAGTACTTC
large	TRBJ2-1	TRBV19	.	CASSLFKGGLSNEQFF	TGTGCCAGTAGTCTCTTCAAAGGGGGATTGAGCAATGAGCAGTTCTTC
once	TRBJ1-1	TRBV5-1	.	CASSLAVVGTEAFF	TGCGCCAGCAGCTTGGCCGTAGTGGGCACTGAAGCTTTCTTT
.	TRBJ2-7	TRBV9	.	CASSVGDEEDEQYF	TGTGCCAGCAGCGTAGGGGATGAGGAGGACGAGCAGTACTTC
many	TRBJ2-7	TRBV7-6	.	CASSSGTRPLEQYF	TGTGCCAGCAGCTCCGGGACACGGCCCTTGGAGCAGTACTTC
.	TRBJ2-7	TRBV7-2	TRBD2	CASSSLAGSSYEQYF	TGTGCCAGCAGTTCCCTAGCGGGGAGCTCCTACGAGCAGTACTTC
.	TRBJ2-7	TRBV10-3	.	CAIPGQRVGEQYF	TGTGCCATCCCAGGACAGAGGGTAGGTGAGCAGTACTTC
few	TRBJ1-4	TRBV19	.	CASTPRTTNEKLFF	TGTGCCAGTACTCCTAGGACAACTAATGAAAAACTGTTTTTT
.	TRBJ2-1	TRBV10-1	TRBD2	CASSEASGRSSYNEQFF	TGCGCCAGCAGCGAGGCTAGCGGACGTAGCTCCTACAATGAGCAGTTCTTC
.	TRBJ1-5	TRBV4-1	.	CASSQDSPTVSNQPQHF	TGCGCCAGCAGCCAAGATAGTCCGACGGTTAGCAATCAGCCCCAGCATTTT
.	TRBJ2-3	TRBV19	.	CASTGQISTDTQYF	TGTGCCAGTACTGGCCAGATCAGCACAGATACGCAGTATTTT
.	TRBJ2-1	TRBV2	TRBD2	CASSVRGGAGEQFF	TGTGCCAGCAGTGTCCGCGGGGGGGCTGGGGAGCAGTTCTTC
few	TRBJ1-4	TRBV7-6	.	CASSLGSDKLFF	TGTGCCAGCAGCTTAGGGTCAGACAAACTGTTTTTT
few	TRBJ2-3	TRBV7-9	TRBD2	CASSLAGGLAPDTQYF	TGTGCCAGCAGCTTAGCGGGGGGACTAGCTCCAGATACGCAGTATTTT
.	TRBJ1-2	TRBV2	TRBD1	CASSTLGTVYGYTF	TGTGCCAGCAGTACCCTAGGGACAGTCTATGGCTACACCTTC
.	TRBJ2-5	TRBV2	.	CASSVGIQETQYF	TGTGCCAGCAGTGTAGGCATTCAAGAGACCCAGTACTTC
.	TRBJ2-7	TRBV6-5	.	CARDTGTEQYF	TGTGCCAGGGACACCGGGACTGAGCAGTACTTC
.	TRBJ1-4	TRBV4-1	.	CASSQGSMKEAGKKLFF	TGCGCCAGCAGCCAAGGATCGATGAAGGAGGCGGGGAAAAAACTGTTTTTT
.	TRBJ2-5	TRBV19	.	CASSIAYQGRRETQYF	TGTGCCAGTAGTATTGCGTACCAGGGTCGTCGGGAGACCCAGTACTTC
few	TRBJ1-5	TRBV9	.	CASSVGTSDSNQPQHF	TGTGCCAGCAGCGTAGGAACATCCGATAGCAATCAGCCCCAGCATTTT
.	TRBJ2-2	TRBV23-1	.	CASSPRSAGELFF	TGCGCCAGCAGTCCAAGGTCGGCCGGGGAGCTGTTTTTT
.	TRBJ1-4	TRBV28	.	CASSQPQEKHEKLFF	TGTGCCAGCAGTCAACCTCAGGAGAAACATGAAAAACTGTTTTTT
.	TRBJ1-1	TRBV28	.	CASSAQNTEAFF	TGTGCCAGCAGTGCACAGAACACTGAAGCTTTCTTT
.	TRBJ1-5	TRBV5-6	.	CASSLWQDRRKPQHF	TGTGCCAGCAGCTTGTGGCAGGATAGGAGGAAGCCCCAGCATTTT
.	TRBJ2-1	TRBV2	.	CASSEQGMVNNEQFF	TGTGCCAGCAGTGAACAGGGGATGGTAAACAATGAGCAGTTCTTC
.	TRBJ1-1	TRBV9	.	CASSPPSGPTEAFF	TGTGCCAGCAGCCCTCCCTCCGGGCCCACTGAAGCTTTCTTT
.	TRBJ1-3	TRBV4-1	.	CASSQDPGRSLRATIYF	TGCGCCAGCAGCCAAGATCCCGGACGGTCGTTAAGGGCCACCATATATTTT
.	TRBJ2-3	TRBV5-4	TRBD2	CASRGSGSSTDTQYF	TGTGCCAGCAGAGGTAGCGGGTCTAGCACAGATACGCAGTATTTT
once	TRBJ1-3	TRBV4-3	.	CASSQAIPGSGNTIYF	TGCGCCAGCAGCCAAGCCATTCCGGGATCTGGAAACACCATATATTTT
.	TRBJ1-1	TRBV4-3	.	CASSQSPPTNTEAFF	TGCGCCAGCAGCCAGTCGCCACCCACGAACACTGAAGCTTTCTTT
once	TRBJ2-1	TRBV5-8	TRBD2	CASSPSGNTYNEQFF	TGTGCCAGCAGCCCTAGCGGAAACACCTACAATGAGCAGTTCTTC
.	TRBJ2-7	TRBV28	.	CASSLQALEQYF	TGTGCCAGCAGTTTGCAGGCATTAGAGCAGTACTTC
.	TRBJ1-1	TRBV5-5	.	CASSLGAGKRTEAFF	TGTGCCAGCAGCTTGGGTGCGGGTAAAAGGACTGAAGCTTTCTTT
.	TRBJ1-2	TRBV7-9	TRBD1	CASSHSQGVGYTF	TGTGCCAGCAGCCATTCACAGGGGGTGGGCTACACCTTC
.	TRBJ2-1	TRBV5-6	TRBD1	CASIASGTGLFF	TGTGCCAGCATAGCTTCCGGGACAGGTTTGTTCTTC
.	TRBJ2-7	TRBV28	TRBD1	CASSLGQGGNEQYF	TGTGCCAGCAGTTTAGGACAGGGGGGGAACGAGCAGTACTTC
.	TRBJ1-5	TRBV4-2	TRBD1	CASSQDRQGDQPQHF	TGTGCCAGCAGCCAGGATAGACAGGGGGATCAGCCCCAGCATTTT
few	TRBJ1-1	TRBV19	.	CASSTGVTANTEAFF	TGTGCCAGTAGTACTGGAGTGACAGCGAACACTGAAGCTTTCTTT